These 22 T cell receptor beta chains share one sample of origin, sequenced in a study of blood T cells in healthy people across ages. A J-beta primer mix and a sample-barcoded 5' primer were used in a second PCR of about 7 to 12 cycles. TCRdb re-derived calls from the 5' RACE reads in MiXCR, one entry per CDR3 protein. Among 650,000 to 900,000 distinct CDR3 sequences listed, about 62% were seen once. Sequencing used blood. Receptor source: a man younger than 45 in good health.

The J gene is TRBJ1-6, the V gene TRBV29-1; 8 bases map to TRBD1. CDR1 and CDR2 from the germline V gene are SQVTM and ANQGSEA. This CDR3 is 13 amino acids long. Trimming cost V 5 bases and J 9 bases; bases outside gene matches: 6. CDR3 region: CSVRTGFSSPLHF. The CDR3 nucleotides read TGCAGCGTTCGGACAGGGTTTAGTTCACCCCTCCACTTT.

The V gene is TRBV12-3 or TRBV12-4, the J gene TRBJ1-1, with TRBD1 identical over 7 bases. This CDR3 contains 14 residues. V lost 6 bases, J lost 4 bases, and 8 bases stayed unmatched. The CDR3 DNA reads TGTGCCAGCAGGGATGACAGGGCGGGCACTGAAGCTTTCTTT. It specifies CASRDDRAGTEAFF.

Comment on this clonotype: This could be a read error, since a much larger clone is one nucleotide away. J is TRBJ2-7 and V is TRBV11-2; 10 nucleotides align to TRBD1. Germline V gives CDR1 SGHAT, CDR2 FQNNGV. The CDR3 has 14 amino acids. The chain's CDR3 is CAGSWGDRGYEQYF. As DNA, the CDR3 is TGTGCCGGCAGCTGGGGGGACAGGGGTTACGAGCAGTACTTC.

On this clonotype itself: The junction shows a germline mismatch at one end, possibly a read error. The V call is TRBV6-6, the J call TRBJ2-7; TRBD1 agrees at 7 bases. The germline V gene has CDR1 MNHNY and CDR2 SVGAGI (reference sequence). The CDR3 extends over 14 amino acids. In DNA, the CDR3 is TGTGCTAGCAGTTACGGGACAGTCCTCGGCGAGCAGTACTTC. Protein: CASSYGTVLGEQYF.

The chain combines TRBV20-1 with TRBJ1-5, with 9 bases lining up with TRBD1. The V gene's germline CDR1 is DFQATT and CDR2 SNEGSKA (reference sequence). This CDR3 is built from 17 residues. Trimming removed 6 bases from V and 2 bases from J; junction bases left unmatched: 14. CDR3 nucleotide sequence: TGCAGTGCAATTTTCGGCCGGGACAGGGTAGGCAATCAGCCCCAGCATTTT. It translates to CSAIFGRDRVGNQPQHF.

The chain has TRBV12-3 or TRBV12-4 and TRBJ1-6, with D unresolved. Trimming left V 6 bases short and J 8 bases short, with 14 bases between. The CDR3 length is 14 residues. The CDR3 nucleotides are TGTGCCAGCAGCCCCGGCACGGGCTATTCACCCCTCCACTTT. Protein product: CASSPGTGYSPLHF.

A word on this clonotype: A single base separates this from a much larger clone, so it may be a read error. The CDR3 spells CASITDTQYF. The CDR3 DNA sequence: TGTGCCAGCATCACAGATACGCAGTATTTT. This rearrangement joins TRBV2 to TRBJ2-3, with D hard to call. V lost 7 bases and J 2 bases, leaving 1 base between the germline ends. Germline V lookup: CDR1 SNHLY, CDR2 FYNNEI. The CDR3 consists of 10 residues.

V and J are TRBV4-3 and TRBJ2-1; the D gene is possibly TRBD1 (6 bases). From germline, CDR1 is LGHNA and CDR2 YSLEER. Trimming took off 4 bases at V and 8 bases at J, with 18 bases between the two ends. The CDR3 has 15 residues. The CDR3 region is CASSLLTGEGHEQFF. CDR3 sequence (DNA): TGCGCCAGCAGCCTCTTGACAGGAGAAGGTCATGAGCAGTTCTTC.

Here the CDR3 reads CSSYEGNGYTF. Written as DNA, the CDR3 is TGCAGCTCCTATGAGGGTAATGGCTACACCTTC. The chain uses TRBV29-1 and TRBJ1-2, with unresolved D. The CDR3 is 11 residues long. Looked up from germline, CDR1 is SQVTM and CDR2 is ANQGSEA. V dropped 8 bases and J dropped 6 bases, with 13 bases sitting between them. Based on the CDR3 plus reference TRBV29-1 and TRBJ1-2, the full variable domain is SAVISQKPSRDICQRGTSLTIQCQVDSQVTMMFWYRQQPGQSLTLIATANQGSEATYESGFVIDKFPISRPNLTFSTLTVSNMSPEDSSIYLCSSYEGNGYTFGSGTRLTVV.

J is TRBJ1-4 and V is TRBV7-9; D gene unclear. Germline CDR1 SEHNR, CDR2 FQNEAQ (reference sequence). The germline V and J ends were trimmed by 5 bases and 8 bases, with 21 bases remaining between them. The CDR3 consists of 16 residues. DNA for the CDR3: TGTGCCAGCAGCAACGACCGTCGGGTTGTAGCGGAAAAACTGTTTTTT. This translates into CASSNDRRVVAEKLFF.

The chain carries TRBV4-1 and TRBJ2-7; 14 bases match TRBD2. Germline V gives CDR1 MGHRA, CDR2 YSYEKL. Trimming cost V 5 bases and J 3 bases; bases outside gene matches: 6. The CDR3 sequence is 16 residues long. The CDR3 nucleotides read TGCGCCAGCAGCTCGGGACTAGCGGGGGACCACTACGAGCAGTACTTC. Translated, it gives CASSSGLAGDHYEQYF.

This clonotype was seen only once. This rearrangement joins TRBV20-1 to TRBJ1-1; D is possibly TRBD1 (5 bases). Trimming cost V 6 bases and J 6 bases, with 11 bases left between them. The CDR3 runs to 11 residues. The germline gives CDR1 DFQATT, CDR2 SNEGSKA (reference sequence). CDR3 in DNA: TGCAGTGCGGAACGACAGCCTGAAGCTTTCTTT. Residues: CSAERQPEAFF.

Comment on this clonotype: With a much larger clone just one base away, this may be a read error. This chain links TRBV20-1 with TRBJ2-2, with 11 bases identical to TRBD1. V was pared by 5 bases and J by 4 bases, with 6 bases of the junction left unmatched. Per the germline V gene, CDR1 is DFQATT and CDR2 is SNEGSKA (reference sequence). The CDR3 covers 15 residues. The CDR3 DNA reads TGCAGTGCTCCCTTAGGGACAGGGGGCACCGGGGAGCTGTTTTTT. The encoded protein is CSAPLGTGGTGELFF.

The chain is built from TRBV27 and TRBJ2-3, with a possible D match to TRBD1 (5 bases). The CDR3 runs 15 residues. The germline V gene encodes CDR1 MNHEY and CDR2 SMNVEV (reference sequence). The CDR3 nucleotides read TGTGTCACCAATCCGGCAGGGAAGGTCACAGATACGCAGTATTTT. This sequence encodes CVTNPAGKVTDTQYF.

This rearrangement joins TRBV2 to TRBJ2-5; possible D gene TRBD2, 5 bases. The CDR3 length is 15 residues. The V end was cut by 3 bases, the J end by 11 bases, with 22 bases between. Germline V gene data show CDR1 as SNHLY and CDR2 as FYNNEI. CDR3 DNA sequence: TGTGCCAGCAGTGAGAGGAGTCTAGCCTACAATGAGCAGTACTTC. It translates to CASSERSLAYNEQYF.

In its sample, this clonotype was seen a few times. This chain joins TRBV2 and TRBJ2-4; 11 bases are shared with TRBD1. CDR1 SNHLY and CDR2 FYNNEI come from the germline V gene. Trimming removed 4 bases from V and 13 bases from J; junction bases left unmatched: 12. The CDR3 runs 15 residues. CDR3 region: CASSVRTGGSDEQYF. The CDR3 region has the DNA TGTGCCAGCAGTGTGAGGACAGGGGGCTCGGATGAGCAGTACTTC. Full variable domain (rest looked up from reference TRBV2 and TRBJ2-4): EPEVTQTPSHQVTQMGQEVILRCVPISNHLYFYWYRQILGQKVEFLVSFYNNEISEKSEIFDDQFSVERPDGSNFTLKIRSTKLEDSAMYFCASSVRTGGSDEQYFGAGTRLSVL.

This chain links TRBV9 with TRBJ2-3, with 9 bases lining up with TRBD2. The CDR3 length is 14 residues. The V gene end was trimmed by 6 bases and the J gene end by 5 bases; junction bases not matched to a gene: 7. Germline V CDR1 and CDR2: SGDLS, YYNGEE. CDR3 residues: CASNGGGAGDTQYF. The DNA of the CDR3 is TGTGCCAGCAACGGCGGGGGGGCCGGAGATACGCAGTATTTT. Combining the CDR3 with reference TRBV9 and TRBJ2-3 gives the whole variable domain DSGVTQTPKHLITATGQRVTLRCSPRSGDLSVYWYQQSLDQGLQFLIQYYNGEERAKGNILERFSAQQFPDLHSELNLSSLELGDSALYFCASNGGGAGDTQYFGPGTRLTVL.

The CDR3 region is CASSQWDVETQYF. The CDR3, as DNA: TGTGCCAGCAGCCAATGGGACGTAGAGACCCAGTACTTC. The gene calls are TRBV4-2 and TRBJ2-5; TRBD1 or TRBD2 may be the D gene (5 bases each). CDR3 length: 13 residues. The ends were cut back, 2 bases at V and 4 bases at J, with 8 bases in the middle. The germline V gene encodes CDR1 LGHNA and CDR2 YNFKEQ.

The V and J genes are TRBV29-1 and TRBJ2-3; TRBD2 might be the D (5 bases). The CDR3 length is 14 residues. Germline lookup yields CDR1 SQVTM and CDR2 ANQGSEA. Deletions cut 4 bases from V and 0 bases from J, with 11 bases between. Here the CDR3 DNA reads TGCAGCGTTGTGGGAGTGAGTAGCACAGATACGCAGTATTTT. Its translation: CSVVGVSSTDTQYF.

This chain joins TRBV9 and TRBJ2-5; 8 bases line up with TRBD1. The DNA end is a closer match to TRBJ2-7, so the J assignment may be wrong. CDR3 length: 14 residues. CDR1 SGDLS and CDR2 YYNGEE come from the germline V gene. The CDR3 DNA follows: TGTGCCAGCAGCGTTGGGACAGGACGCCGCGAGCAGTACTTC. Protein sequence: CASSVGTGRREQYF.

The V call is TRBV24-1, the J call TRBJ2-5, with 7 nucleotides matching TRBD1. The closer fit of TRBJ2-7 to the DNA end suggests the J call may be wrong. This CDR3 comprises 15 residues. Germline loops: CDR1 KGHDR, CDR2 SFDVKD. The CDR3 bases are TGTGCCACCAGTGATTTCAGACAGGGAGTCCACGAGCAGTACTTC. Amino acid sequence: CATSDFRQGVHEQYF.

The J gene is TRBJ1-6, the V gene TRBV7-9; D perhaps matches TRBD1 (5 bases). The CDR3 spans 14 residues. Germline CDR1 and CDR2: SEHNR and FQNEAQ (reference sequence). Trimming stripped 4 bases from V and 7 bases from J, with 11 bases between. The CDR3 nucleotides are TGTGCCAGCAGCTCCGGGACGCTGAATTCACCCCTCCACTTT. This encodes CASSSGTLNSPLHF.